This record covers a single T cell receptor (beta chain). The investigators collected lesional scalp punch biopsies and peripheral blood from alopecia areata patients. The length of the CDR3 is 15 residues. Germline CDR1 reads SGHKS; CDR2 reads YYEKEE (reference sequence). V was cut by 4 bases and J by 6 bases, with 14 bases left in between. TCR sequencing used cDNA made by reverse transcription of extracted RNA. The protocol was immunoSEQ multiplex PCR, while the TCRdb copy is restricted to in-frame clones and leaves out a portion. The table shows 7,000 to 9,000 clones, with nearly 70% occurring only once. This sample was included in a study of CD8+ T cells in alopecia areata.

The chain uses TRBV5-5 and TRBJ1-6; perhaps TRBD1 as D (5 bases). This clonotype was sampled from a human donor with alopecia areata. Sequenced here: skin, sampled at week 0. The CDR3 DNA reads as TGTGCCAGCAGCCCCTCCCGGCAGGGTAATTCACCCCTCCACTTT. Its protein product is CASSPSRQGNSPLHF.